This TCR beta chain comes out of a study of blood T cell repertoires in COVID-19. Study as a whole: Donors in the United States, Italy and Spain gave samples during acute or convalescent COVID-19. T cells, B-cell-depleted T cells, or PBMCs provided the cDNA or gDNA that served as material.

Trimming removed 4 bases from V and 6 bases from J, with 15 bases in between. Germline-derived CDR1 and CDR2 are MGHDK and SYGVNS. The CDR3 runs to 15 residues. Seattle cases were enrolled at active infection and followed longitudinally. Study processing details: Amplification from reference gene primers served as the basis for estimated nucleated cell counts. Clones were sequenced by immunoSEQ multiplex PCR, and TCRdb holds only the in-frame ones, with some missing. V, J and clone size derive from that table, while D and trimming were established from the DNA sequence. The repertoire has approximately 330,000 clones, roughly 87% of them found once; the top ten carry around 8.9%.

The source is a man aged 25-45 years with COVID-19, enrolled during active disease. The rearrangement joins TRBV25-1 to TRBJ2-2; a possible D gene is TRBD1 (7 bases). The sample was peripheral blood. Here the CDR3 DNA reads TGTGCCAGCAGTGTCCAGACAGGGAGGTCCGGGGAGCTGTTTTTT. This gives the protein CASSVQTGRSGELFF.